Listed below are T cell receptor beta chains from one sample, sequenced in a study of T cells after yellow fever vaccination. TCRdb itself ran the 5' RACE reads through MiXCR, one entry per CDR3 protein. The table shows 620,000 or so distinct CDR3 sequences, with 9% to 15% occurring only once. The source material was PBMCs, sampled on the day of the yellow fever booster vaccination. These receptors came from a man in his thirties or forties who received the YFV17D yellow fever vaccine. CDR3s include the opening cysteine and the closing phenylalanine or tryptophan. The D gene is left open where the match is weak. Size is omitted from some rows. Given values are once, few, many or a class for expanded clones.

TRBD2	TRBV20-1	.	TRBJ2-3	TGCAGTGCTAAAAGGGGACTAGCGGGAGAGGAAGATACGCAGTATTTT	CSAKRGLAGEEDTQYF
.	TRBV29-1	few	TRBJ1-1	TGCAGCGTTGGAGGAACGAACACTGAAGCTTTCTTT	CSVGGTNTEAFF
TRBD2	TRBV6-1	few	TRBJ2-1	TGTGCCAGCAGTGCTAGCGGAAGCTGGACCTACAATGAGCAGTTCTTC	CASSASGSWTYNEQFF
TRBD2	TRBV7-3	few	TRBJ2-6	TGTGCCAGCAGCGGGACTAGCGGCTTACCCCCTGGGGCCAACGTCCTGACTTTC	CASSGTSGLPPGANVLTF
.	TRBV29-1	few	TRBJ2-1	TGCAGCGTTGAAGATCGCAATTACAATGAGCAGTTCTTC	CSVEDRNYNEQFF
TRBD1	TRBV6-1	few	TRBJ2-6	TGTGCCAGCAGTCGGACAGGGGGGAGATCTGGGGCCAACGTCCTGACTTTC	CASSRTGGRSGANVLTF
TRBD2	TRBV6-5	.	TRBJ2-7	TGTGCCAGCAGTTACATGGCGGGAGCATCCTACGAGCAGTACTTC	CASSYMAGASYEQYF
TRBD2	TRBV14	.	TRBJ2-1	TGTGCCAGCAGCCAAGGTTCGCGGGAGTACAATGAGCAGTTCTTC	CASSQGSREYNEQFF
.	TRBV12-3/TRBV12-4	few	TRBJ2-7	TGTGCCAGCAGTAACCAATTCTACGAGCAGTACTTC	CASSNQFYEQYF
TRBD1	TRBV5-5	many	TRBJ1-1	TGTGCCAGCAGCTTGATGACAGGGGGATTGACTGAAGCTTTCTTT	CASSLMTGGLTEAFF
TRBD2	TRBV11-2	few	TRBJ2-7	TGTGCCAGCAGCTTAGTGGGTAGCGGGTGCTCCTACGAGCAGTACTTC	CASSLVGSGCSYEQYF
.	TRBV15	few	TRBJ2-4	TGTGCCACCAGCAGTACGCTAGGCACCCGGTTAGCCAAAAACATTCAGTACTTC	CATSSTLGTRLAKNIQYF
TRBD1	TRBV5-4	.	TRBJ2-5	TGTGCCAGCAGATCGAGGGGGCGGGAAGAGACCCAGTACTTC	CASRSRGREETQYF
.	TRBV20-1	few	TRBJ1-5	TGCAGTGCTAGCGGGGAGGTAGATCAGCCCCAGCATTTT	CSASGEVDQPQHF
TRBD1	TRBV10-3	.	TRBJ1-1	TGTGCCATCAAAGGACAGGGGGGAGAGAACACTGAAGCTTTCTTT	CAIKGQGGENTEAFF
.	TRBV5-1	.	TRBJ1-4	TGCGCCAGCAGCCACCGTGTGGCGCCGTCGGAAAAACTGTTTTTT	CASSHRVAPSEKLFF
.	TRBV5-6	.	TRBJ2-1	TGTGCCAGGGGCCCGGAGGGTCATGGAATAACGTTCTTC	CARGPEGHGITFF
.	TRBV20-1	.	TRBJ2-1	TGCAGTGCCGGGCAAGGTCGGTACAATGAGCAGTTCTTC	CSAGQGRYNEQFF
.	TRBV6-5	few	TRBJ1-3	TGTGCCAGCAGTTACTTAGGGGGAGGAAACACCATATATTTT	CASSYLGGGNTIYF
TRBD1	TRBV5-4	.	TRBJ1-5	TGTGCCAGCAGCTTGCAGGGGGCGCCTAATCAGCCCCAGCATTTT	CASSLQGAPNQPQHF
.	TRBV24-1	.	TRBJ2-1	TGTGCCACCAGTGAAACGAGAGGGGGTGAGCAGTTCTTC	CATSETRGGEQFF
TRBD2	TRBV14	few	TRBJ2-7	TGTGCCAGCAGCCAGATTAGCGGGAGGGCCGTCGAGCAGTACTTC	CASSQISGRAVEQYF
TRBD2	TRBV6-2/TRBV6-3	.	TRBJ2-1	TGTGCCAGCAGTTACTTACGCGGGAGGGTGGACAATGAGCAGTTCTTC	CASSYLRGRVDNEQFF
.	TRBV21-1	.	TRBJ2-6	TGTGCCAGCAGCGCACCCCCGGGGGCTCAGGGGGCCAACGTCCTGACTTTC	CASSAPPGAQGANVLTF
TRBD1	TRBV7-6	few	TRBJ2-7	TGTGCCAGCAGCTCCCAAACAGGGGGAGAGCAGTACTTC	CASSSQTGGEQYF
.	TRBV28	.	TRBJ2-7	TGTGCCAGCAGCCCTAGCCTCACCTACGAGCAGTACTTC	CASSPSLTYEQYF
TRBD2	TRBV27	.	TRBJ2-7	TGTGCCAGCAGTCGGTGGACTAGCGGGAGTGGGGAGCAGTACTTC	CASSRWTSGSGEQYF
TRBD2	TRBV18	few	TRBJ2-7	TGTGCCAGCTCACCACGATCCGGGAGGGCCATCTACGAGCAGTACTTC	CASSPRSGRAIYEQYF
.	TRBV23-1	few	TRBJ2-7	TGCGCCAGCAGTCACCACGATCATAACTACGAGCAGTACTTC	CASSHHDHNYEQYF
.	TRBV29-1	.	TRBJ1-1	TGCAGCGGGGTTGAGAACACTGAAGCTTTCTTT	CSGVENTEAFF
.	TRBV29-1	.	TRBJ2-3	TGCAGCGTTGGGACCCTCTCCGGCCCAGATACGCAGTATTTT	CSVGTLSGPDTQYF
.	TRBV5-1	once	TRBJ2-7	TGCGCCAGCAGCCAGTTTACAAACTGGGAGCAGTACTTC	CASSQFTNWEQYF
.	TRBV9	.	TRBJ2-7	TGTGCCTTCCCATGGACCGGGAAGGACGACGAGCAGTACTTC	CAFPWTGKDDEQYF
.	TRBV5-1	few	TRBJ2-7	TGCGCCAGCAGCTTGGTTGGAGGGGAGCTCGGTAGCTCCTACGAGCAGTACTTC	CASSLVGGELGSSYEQYF
.	TRBV5-1	few	TRBJ2-1	TGCGCCAGCAGCTTGGCCGGGGAGGAGTTCTTC	CASSLAGEEFF